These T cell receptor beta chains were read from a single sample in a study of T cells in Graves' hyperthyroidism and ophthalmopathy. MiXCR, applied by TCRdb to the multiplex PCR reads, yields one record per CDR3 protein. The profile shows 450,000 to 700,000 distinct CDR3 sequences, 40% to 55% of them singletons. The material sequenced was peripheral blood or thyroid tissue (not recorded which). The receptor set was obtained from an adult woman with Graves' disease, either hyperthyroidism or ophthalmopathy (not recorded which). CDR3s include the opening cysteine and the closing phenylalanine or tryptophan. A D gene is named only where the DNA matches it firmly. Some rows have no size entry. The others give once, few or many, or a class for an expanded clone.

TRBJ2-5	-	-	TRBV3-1	TGTGCCAGCAAGAAGGACACCCGACGAGGGGAGACCCAGTACTTC	CASKKDTRRGETQYF
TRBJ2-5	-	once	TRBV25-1	TGTGCCAGCAGTATCAGAGAAGGGACCCAGTACTTC	CASSIREGTQYF
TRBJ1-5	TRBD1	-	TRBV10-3	TGTGCCATCAGTGAGGGTGGAGGGGGCTACGAGCATTTT	CAISEGGGGYEHF
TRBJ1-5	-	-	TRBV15	TGTGCCACCAAATTGAACGGACAGTCCCAGCATTTT	CATKLNGQSQHF
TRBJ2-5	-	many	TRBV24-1	TGTGCCACCAGTGATTTGTTCCCGAAAGAGACCCAGTACTTC	CATSDLFPKETQYF
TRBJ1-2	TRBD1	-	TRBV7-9	TGTGCCAGCAGCGTTGACAGGGCCGATGGCTACACCTTC	CASSVDRADGYTF
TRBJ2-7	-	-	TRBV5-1	TGCGCCAGCAGCTTGGGTAGCCCAACAGACTACGAGCAGTACTTC	CASSLGSPTDYEQYF
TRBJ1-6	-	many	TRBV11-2	TGTGCCAGCAGCTCCTATCTGAATTCACCCCTCCACTTT	CASSSYLNSPLHF
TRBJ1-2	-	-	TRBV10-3	TGTGCCATCAGTGCTACCTCAGGGACGGGCTACACCTTC	CAISATSGTGYTF
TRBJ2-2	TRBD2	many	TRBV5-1	TGCGCCAGCAGCTCTGGCCTAGCGGAAGGGGAGCTGTTTTTT	CASSSGLAEGELFF
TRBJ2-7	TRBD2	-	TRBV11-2	TGTGCCAGCAGACTTAGACTAGCGGGGTACGAGCAGTACTTC	CASRLRLAGYEQYF
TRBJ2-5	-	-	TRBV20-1	TGCAGTGCCACACCTGGCCTGGAGACCCAGTACTTC	CSATPGLETQYF
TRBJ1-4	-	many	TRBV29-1	TGCAGCGTGGGACGAGGCGAAAAACTGTTTTTT	CSVGRGEKLFF
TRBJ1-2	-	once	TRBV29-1	TGCAGCGTTACGGGCCGCTATGGCTACACCTTC	CSVTGRYGYTF
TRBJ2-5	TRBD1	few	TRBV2	TGTGCCAGCTCAAGGGACAGAGTTAAAGAGACCCAGTACTTC	CASSRDRVKETQYF
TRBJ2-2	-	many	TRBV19	TGTGCCAGCCGAGGGACCCCCGGTAAGCGGACCGGGGAGCTGTTTTTT	CASRGTPGKRTGELFF
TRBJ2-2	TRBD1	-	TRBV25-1	TGTGCCAGCACCTCCAGGGGGCAGAACACCGGGGAGCTGTTTTTT	CASTSRGQNTGELFF
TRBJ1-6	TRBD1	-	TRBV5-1	TGCGCCAGCAGCCAAACAGGGGAGAACTCACCCCTCCACTTT	CASSQTGENSPLHF
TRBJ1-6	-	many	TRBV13	TGTGCCAGCAGCCGCTTCGGACAGCCCCTAAATTCACCCCTCCACTTT	CASSRFGQPLNSPLHF
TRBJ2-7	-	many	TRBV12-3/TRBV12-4	TGTGCCAGCAGTTTAGGGGGCGGATCGGTGGAGCAGTACTTC	CASSLGGGSVEQYF
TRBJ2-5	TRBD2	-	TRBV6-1	TGTGCCAGCAGCACCCTCCAGCGGGGGGGCCGGGGGACCCAGTACTTC	CASSTLQRGGRGTQYF
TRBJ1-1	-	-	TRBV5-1	TGCGCCAGCAGCTTGGCCAGGGAATTGACTGAAGCTTTCTTT	CASSLARELTEAFF
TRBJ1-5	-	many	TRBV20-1	TGCAGTCCCCAATCGCCGGGCGGATTTAGCAATCAGCCCCAGCATTTT	CSPQSPGGFSNQPQHF
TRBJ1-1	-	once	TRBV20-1	TGCAGTGCTATTGGTCTGGGGATCAACACTGAAGCTTTCTTT	CSAIGLGINTEAFF
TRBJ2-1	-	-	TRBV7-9	TGTGCCAGCAGCCCTGTAGGGGGCGGGAGTGCGGACAATGAGCAGTTCTTC	CASSPVGGGSADNEQFF
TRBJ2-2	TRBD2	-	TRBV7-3	TGTGCCAGCAGCTTAAGTGGGGTAGCGGGAGACACCGGGGAGCTGTTTTTT	CASSLSGVAGDTGELFF
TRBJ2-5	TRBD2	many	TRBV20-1	TGCAGTGCCTTACTTAGCGGGAACCAAGAGACCCAGTACTTC	CSALLSGNQETQYF
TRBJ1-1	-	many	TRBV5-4	TGTGCCAGCAGCTTTTCGGGGAACACTGAAGCTTTCTTT	CASSFSGNTEAFF
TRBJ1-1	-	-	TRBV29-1	TGCAGCAGCCAAGGGACGGTCAACACTGAAGCTTTCTTT	CSSQGTVNTEAFF